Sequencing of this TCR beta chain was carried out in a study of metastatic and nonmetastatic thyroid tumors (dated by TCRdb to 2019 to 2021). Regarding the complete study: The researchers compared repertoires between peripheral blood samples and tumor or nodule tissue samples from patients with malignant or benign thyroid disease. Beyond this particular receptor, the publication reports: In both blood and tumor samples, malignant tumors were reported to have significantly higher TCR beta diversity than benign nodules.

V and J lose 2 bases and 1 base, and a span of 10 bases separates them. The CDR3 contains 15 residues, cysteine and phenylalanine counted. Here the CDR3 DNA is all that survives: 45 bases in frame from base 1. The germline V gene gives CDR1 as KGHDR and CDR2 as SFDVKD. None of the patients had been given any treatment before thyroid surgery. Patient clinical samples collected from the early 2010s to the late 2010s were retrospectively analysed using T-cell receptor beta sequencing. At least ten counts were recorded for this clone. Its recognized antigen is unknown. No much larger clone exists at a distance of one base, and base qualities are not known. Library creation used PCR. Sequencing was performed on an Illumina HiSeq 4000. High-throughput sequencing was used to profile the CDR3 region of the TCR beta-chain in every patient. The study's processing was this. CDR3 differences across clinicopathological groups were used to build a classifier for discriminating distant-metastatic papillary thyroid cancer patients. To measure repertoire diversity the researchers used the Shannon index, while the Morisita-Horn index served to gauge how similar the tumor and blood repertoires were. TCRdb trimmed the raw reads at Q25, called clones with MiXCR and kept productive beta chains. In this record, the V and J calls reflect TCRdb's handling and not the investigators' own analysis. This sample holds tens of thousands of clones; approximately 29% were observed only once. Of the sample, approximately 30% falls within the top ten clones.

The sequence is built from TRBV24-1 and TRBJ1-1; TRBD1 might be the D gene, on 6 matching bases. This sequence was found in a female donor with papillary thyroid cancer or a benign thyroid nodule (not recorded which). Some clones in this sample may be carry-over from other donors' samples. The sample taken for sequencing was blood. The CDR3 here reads CATSDSEGENTEAFF. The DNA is TGTGCCACCAGTGATTCAGAGGGGGAGAACACTGAAGCTTTCTTT.